Here is one T cell receptor beta chain with its context. The antigen remains unidentified. The CDR3 has 14 amino acids. Germline CDR1 reads MNHEY; CDR2 reads SMNVEV (reference sequence). V lost 6 bases and J 4 bases, leaving 13 bases between the germline ends. The data stem from a study of cytomegalovirus exposure and HLA in healthy donors. The study, taken as a whole, reports: Investigators reported more than 150 TCR beta chains as tied to cytomegalovirus.

Use of 60 Vbeta and 13 Jbeta primers characterized the PCR. The method was immunoSEQ multiplex PCR; TCRdb's version includes in-frame clones alone and lacks a portion of them. The data contain about 200,000 clones, 60% to 85% of them singletons. This sequence was found in a man in his forties in good health and CMV-seronegative. The chain combines TRBV27 with TRBJ2-1, with D perhaps TRBD2 (6 bases). Input material: PBMCs. The CDR3 sequence is CASSLGGLYNEQFF. The CDR3 DNA is TGTGCCAGCAGCCTCGGGGGACTGTACAATGAGCAGTTCTTC.